Presented here are 32 T cell receptor beta chains from one specimen sequenced in a study of CD8+ T cells in alopecia areata. RNA was extracted and reverse transcribed into cDNA as the sequencing template. The method was immunoSEQ multiplex PCR; TCRdb's version includes in-frame clones alone and lacks a portion of them. The sample lists about 220,000 clones, 50% to 70% occurring once. Noted treatment: oral pan-JAK inhibitor, 5-10 mg twice daily. The sample consisted of CD4+ T cells sorted from blood, taken at week 4, from a patient treated with tofacitinib. Receptors originate from a human donor with alopecia areata.

The table lists this clone with many counts. The chain combines TRBV5-1 with TRBJ2-1; 13 positions match TRBD2. Looked up from germline, CDR1 is SGHRS and CDR2 is YFSETQ. Losses at the gene ends were 4 bases for V and 8 bases for J; bases not matched to a gene: 6. The CDR3 loop spans 15 amino acids. The CDR3 DNA follows: TGCGCCAGCAGCATCGGACTAGCGGGGGTAGATGAGCAGTTCTTC. Translated: CASSIGLAGVDEQFF.

J is TRBJ2-1 and V is TRBV9, with 8 bases that match TRBD2. CDR3 length equals 16 residues. Germline V CDR1 and CDR2: SGDLS, YYNGEE. The J segment lost 7 bases and the V segment lost 4 bases, leaving 13 bases of the junction unmatched. The CDR3 sequence: CASSRLGTSKSNEQFF. The CDR3 region has the DNA TGTGCCAGCAGCCGGCTTGGGACTAGTAAGTCGAATGAGCAGTTCTTC.

This clone was found many times. This sequence joins TRBV7-3 and TRBJ2-1; 15 nucleotides agree with TRBD2. The V and J ends lost 2 bases and 8 bases, in that order; junction bases with no gene match: 1. Germline CDR1 and CDR2: SGHTA and FQGTGA. The CDR3 spans 15 residues. CDR3 protein: CASSLGTSGGYEQFF. In DNA form, the CDR3 reads TGTGCCAGCAGCTTAGGGACTAGCGGGGGGTATGAGCAGTTCTTC.

This clone was seen more than once but under ten times. This chain uses TRBV7-2 with TRBJ2-7; D unclear. Per germline, CDR1 SGHTA and CDR2 FQGNSA. The CDR3 extends over 16 amino acids. V was trimmed by 5 bases and J by 4 bases, leaving 21 bases between them. The CDR3 nucleotides read TGTGCCAGCAGCGCAGAGATGGTAGCTAACGGTTACGAGCAGTACTTC. Translating gives CASSAEMVANGYEQYF.

Only one count was recorded for this clone. The chain recombines TRBV4-2 with TRBJ2-1; D unresolved. Germline V CDR1 and CDR2: LGHNA, YNFKEQ. Trimming took off 0 bases at V and 3 bases at J, with 9 bases between the two ends. CDR3 length: 15 amino acids. CDR3 DNA sequence: TGTGCCAGCAGCCAAGATTGGGGAATCTACAATGAGCAGTTCTTC. It is translated as CASSQDWGIYNEQFF.

This chain uses TRBV5-1 with TRBJ2-6; no definite D call. V was trimmed by 0 bases and J by 0 bases, leaving 7 bases between them. There are 16 residues in the CDR3. The germline gives CDR1 SGHRS, CDR2 YFSETQ. The CDR3 region has the DNA TGCGCCAGCAGCTTGGCTGGCAACTCTGGGGCCAACGTCCTGACTTTC. Translating gives CASSLAGNSGANVLTF.

The V and J genes are TRBV9 and TRBJ1-2; maybe TRBD1 (5 bases). V was pared by 5 bases and J by 4 bases, with 15 bases between. From germline, CDR1 is SGDLS and CDR2 YYNGEE. The CDR3 has 14 amino acids. This CDR3 is CASSRTQGFYGYTF. As DNA, the CDR3 is TGTGCCAGCAGTCGTACCCAGGGTTTCTATGGCTACACCTTC.

This clone was seen a single time. V usage is TRBV30 and J usage is TRBJ2-3, with D perhaps being TRBD1 or TRBD2 (5 bases each). Germline-derived CDR1 and CDR2 are GTSNPN and SVGIG (reference sequence). V dropped 5 bases and J dropped 9 bases, with 21 bases sitting between them. The CDR3 has 14 amino acids. CDR3 in amino acids: CAWDRDLLPRTQYF. The CDR3 DNA sequence: TGTGCCTGGGACCGGGACCTGTTACCCAGGACGCAGTATTTT.

The chain couples TRBV29-1 to TRBJ1-2; D may be TRBD1 (5 bases). Germline V gives CDR1 SQVTM, CDR2 ANQGSEA. V dropped 4 bases and J dropped 1 base, with 7 bases sitting between them. This CDR3 comprises 12 residues. The CDR3 spells CSVGQGNYGYTF. Written as DNA, the CDR3 is TGCAGCGTTGGCCAGGGTAACTATGGCTACACCTTC.

This clone was recorded a few times. The genes are TRBV10-3 and TRBJ1-6; no clear D gene. V was cut by 6 bases and J by 7 bases, with 10 bases left in between. The germline V gene encodes CDR1 ENHRY and CDR2 SYGVKD. The CDR3 extends over 13 amino acids. DNA for the CDR3: TGTGCCATCAGCGAAGGACTGAATTCACCCCTCCACTTT. Its protein product is CAISEGLNSPLHF.

This clone was seen only a few times. The sample holds other DNA sequences that translate to the same CDR3. This chain links TRBV29-1 with TRBJ2-5; possibly TRBD2 for D (5 bases). The CDR3 is 13 residues long. V was cut by 3 bases and J by 3 bases, with 11 bases left in between. Looked up from germline, CDR1 is SQVTM and CDR2 is ANQGSEA. The CDR3 DNA follows: TGCAGCGTTGAGTTGGCGGGCGAAGAGACCCAGTACTTC. Encoded protein: CSVELAGEETQYF.

The V and J genes are TRBV11-2 and TRBJ2-3, with D perhaps matching TRBD2 (5 bases). This CDR3 spans 14 amino acids. Trimming removed 1 base at V and 5 bases at J, with 10 bases between. Germline CDR1 and CDR2: SGHAT and FQNNGV. For the CDR3, the DNA is TGTGCCAGCAGCTTAGCCCAGGCGGGAGATACGCAGTATTTT. It encodes CASSLAQAGDTQYF.

The chain couples TRBV30 to TRBJ1-2; possible D gene TRBD1, 6 bases. The CDR3 loop spans 13 amino acids. Trimming stripped 2 bases from V and 4 bases from J, with 11 bases between. Germline CDR1 and CDR2: GTSNPN and SVGIG (reference sequence). CDR3 sequence reads: CAWSQGISYGYTF. CDR3 nucleotide sequence: TGTGCCTGGAGTCAGGGGATCTCCTATGGCTACACCTTC.

The chain links TRBV30 to TRBJ1-1; no clear D. The germline V gene encodes CDR1 GTSNPN and CDR2 SVGIG (reference sequence). V lost 0 bases to trimming and J lost 2 bases, with 4 bases between them. The CDR3 runs to 12 residues. This chain's CDR3 is CAWSVSNTEAFF. In DNA, the CDR3 is TGTGCCTGGAGTGTAAGTAACACTGAAGCTTTCTTT.

In its sample, this clone was seen a few times. The chain combines TRBV28 with TRBJ2-3; tentatively, D is TRBD2 (6 bases). Germline CDR1 and CDR2: MDHEN and SYDVKM. V lost 4 bases and J 8 bases, leaving 10 bases between the germline ends. The CDR3 runs to 12 residues. The CDR3 region has the DNA TGTGCCAGCAGTTCCCCAGCGGGTACGCAGTATTTT. It yields the protein CASSSPAGTQYF.

The chain carries TRBV29-1 and TRBJ2-7, with 12 bases aligning to TRBD2. Trimming at V came to 6 bases and at J to 2 bases, leaving 8 bases not matched to a gene. Germline lookup yields CDR1 SQVTM and CDR2 ANQGSEA. The CDR3 extends over 15 amino acids. This CDR3 reads CSVQAGLAGPYEQYF. CDR3 coding DNA: TGCAGCGTCCAAGCAGGACTAGCGGGGCCCTACGAGCAGTACTTC.

J is TRBJ2-5 and V is TRBV7-2; TRBD1 is a possible D gene (6 bases). The CDR3 totals 16 residues. Trimming left V 4 bases short and J 4 bases short, with 19 bases between. Per the germline V gene, CDR1 is SGHTA and CDR2 is FQGNSA. The CDR3: CASSSSRGRIGETQYF. The CDR3 nucleotides are TGTGCCAGCAGCTCCAGCAGGGGTCGGATAGGAGAGACCCAGTACTTC.

There are a few counts of this clone. The V gene is TRBV5-6, the J gene TRBJ2-3; no clear D. This CDR3 is 13 amino acids long. V was pared by 1 base and J by 2 bases, with 5 bases between. CDR1 is SGHDT and CDR2 is YYEEEE in the germline V gene. CDR3 amino acids: CASSLRITDTQYF. The CDR3 DNA reads TGTGCCAGCAGCTTGAGGATCACAGATACGCAGTATTTT.

This clone was found many times. The chain couples TRBV11-3 to TRBJ2-1, with TRBD2 matching 7 bases. This CDR3 has 15 residues. J lost 5 bases, V lost 3 bases, and 7 bases had no gene match. Germline CDR1 reads SGHNT; CDR2 reads YENEEA. The DNA of the CDR3 is TGTGCCAGCAGCTTTTTGGGGGGGTTCAACAATGAGCAGTTCTTC. This gives the protein CASSFLGGFNNEQFF.

This clone was picked up a small number of times. This sequence joins TRBV29-1 and TRBJ1-5, with D unclear. Germline V lookup: CDR1 SQVTM, CDR2 ANQGSEA. The CDR3 consists of 13 residues. The ends were cut back, 7 bases at V and 0 bases at J, with 10 bases in the middle. The CDR3 region is CSAGENSNQPQHF. The CDR3 DNA reads as TGCAGCGCCGGGGAAAATAGCAATCAGCCCCAGCATTTT.

V is TRBV5-1 and J is TRBJ2-7; TRBD1 matches 7 bases. V lost 5 bases and J lost 5; bases outside the gene matches: 7. The CDR3 consists of 13 residues. Germline V gene lookup returns CDR1 SGHRS and CDR2 YFSETQ. The CDR3 loop is CASSPTGVHEQYF. In DNA form, the CDR3 reads TGCGCCAGCAGTCCTACAGGGGTCCACGAGCAGTACTTC.

V is TRBV7-3 and J is TRBJ2-7; the D is unclear. The CDR3 sequence is 13 residues long. Per germline, CDR1 SGHTA and CDR2 FQGTGA. Trimming left V 1 base short and J 5 bases short, with 9 bases between. CDR3 amino acids: CASSLRVVDEQYF. The CDR3 coding sequence is TGTGCCAGCAGCTTAAGGGTTGTTGACGAGCAGTACTTC.

This clone was found a few times. The rearrangement links TRBV29-1 to TRBJ1-2; 11 bases match TRBD1. The ends lost 3 bases at V and 6 bases at J; junction bases unmatched: 3. Germline CDR1 is SQVTM and CDR2 is ANQGSEA. The CDR3 consists of 13 residues. DNA of the CDR3: TGCAGCGTTGAGGACAGGGGGCCCCATGGCTACACCTTC. This codes for CSVEDRGPHGYTF.

This rearrangement joins TRBV15 to TRBJ1-1; D not certain. V lost 1 base and J 2 bases, leaving 11 bases between the germline ends. The CDR3 consists of 15 residues. Germline loops: CDR1 LNHNV, CDR2 YYDKDF (reference sequence). CDR3 residues: CATSRALTENTEAFF. The CDR3 DNA sequence: TGTGCCACCAGCAGAGCCTTAACAGAAAACACTGAAGCTTTCTTT.

The chain links TRBV5-1 to TRBJ1-2; TRBD1 matches 8 bases. With V trimmed by 0 bases and J by 4 bases, 2 bases remained unmatched. Germline loops: CDR1 SGHRS, CDR2 YFSETQ. The length of the CDR3 is 14 residues. The CDR3: CASSLEGTGYGYTF. The CDR3 region has the DNA TGCGCCAGCAGCTTGGAGGGGACAGGCTATGGCTACACCTTC. The variable domain in full, with the rest retrieved from reference TRBV5-1 and TRBJ1-2, is KAGVTQTPRYLIKTRGQQVTLSCSPISGHRSVSWYQQTPGQGLQFLFEYFSETQRNKGNFPGRFSGRQFSNSRSEMNVSTLELGDSALYLCASSLEGTGYGYTFGSGTRLTVV.

V gene TRBV30 combines with J gene TRBJ2-5, with D possibly being TRBD1 (5 bases). Trimming removed 8 bases at V and 5 bases at J, with 12 bases between. In germline, CDR1 is GTSNPN, CDR2 SVGIG (reference sequence). CDR3 length: 11 amino acids. As DNA, the CDR3 is TGTGCCAAGGATCAGGGTGAGACCCAGTACTTC. The encoded protein is CAKDQGETQYF.

In its sample, this clone was seen once. CDR3 sequence: CATSRNRAGSTEAFF. The CDR3, as DNA: TGTGCCACCAGCAGAAACAGGGCAGGGAGCACTGAAGCTTTCTTT. The chain has TRBV15 and TRBJ1-1, with D possibly being TRBD1 (6 bases). This CDR3 spans 15 amino acids. V lost 2 bases to trimming and J lost 4 bases, with 14 bases between them. Germline lookup yields CDR1 LNHNV and CDR2 YYDKDF (reference sequence). Complete variable domain (other parts from reference TRBV15 and TRBJ1-1): DAMVIQNPRYQVTQFGKPVTLSCSQTLNHNVMYWYQQKSSQAPKLLFHYYDKDFNNEADTPDNFQSRRPNTSFCFLDIRSPGLGDTAMYLCATSRNRAGSTEAFFGQGTRLTVV.

The chain uses TRBV27 and TRBJ1-2; D remains unclear. This CDR3 comprises 14 residues. V lost 5 bases and J lost 2, with 12 bases in between. The germline CDR1 and CDR2 sequences are MNHEY and SMNVEV (reference sequence). This CDR3 reads CASSPSGGNYGYTF. The CDR3 DNA reads TGTGCCAGCAGTCCCTCTGGAGGGAACTATGGCTACACCTTC.

This rearrangement joins TRBV29-1 to TRBJ2-7; no clear D gene. The CDR3 contains 11 residues. The V end was cut by 0 bases, the J end by 2 bases, with 2 bases between. CDR1 and CDR2 (germline): SQVTM, ANQGSEA. The CDR3 DNA reads as TGCAGCGTTGAAGATACCTACGAGCAGTACTTC. Protein: CSVEDTYEQYF.

The rearrangement links TRBV7-9 to TRBJ2-7; D remains ambiguous. The germline V gene encodes CDR1 SEHNR and CDR2 FQNEAQ (reference sequence). Trimming cost V 5 bases and J 4 bases, with 12 bases left between them. CDR3 length: 13 amino acids. The CDR3 sequence is CASSLLDGYEQYF. DNA of the CDR3: TGTGCCAGCAGCCTTTTGGACGGTTACGAGCAGTACTTC. The complete variable domain, with remaining parts taken from reference TRBV7-9 and TRBJ2-7, reads DTGVSQNPRHKITKRGQNVTFRCDPISEHNRLYWYRQTLGQGPEFLTYFQNEAQLEKSRLLSDRFSAERPKGSFSTLEIQRTEQGDSAMYLCASSLLDGYEQYFGPGTRLTVT.

The chain recombines TRBV5-6 with TRBJ2-3; D is possibly TRBD1 or TRBD2 (6 bases each). The CDR3 extends over 15 amino acids. V gave up 5 bases and J gave up 6 bases, with 19 bases separating them. Germline-derived CDR1 and CDR2 are SGHDT and YYEEEE. CDR3 in amino acids: CASRQLGGIVDTQYF. The CDR3 DNA reads as TGTGCCAGCAGGCAATTAGGGGGGATTGTGGATACGCAGTATTTT. The full variable domain, its missing parts supplied by reference TRBV5-6 and TRBJ2-3, is DAGVTQSPTHLIKTRGQQVTLRCSPKSGHDTVSWYQQALGQGPQFIFQYYEEEERQRGNFPDRFSGHQFPNYSSELNVNALLLGDSALYLCASRQLGGIVDTQYFGPGTRLTVL.

This rearrangement joins TRBV25-1 to TRBJ1-2; D is uncertain. V lost 1 base and J lost 5, with 11 bases in between. The CDR3 is 14 amino acids. CDR1 is MGHDK, CDR2 SYGVNS, per germline. The CDR3 protein is CASSESGRRYGYTF. For the CDR3, the DNA is TGTGCCAGCAGTGAATCGGGAAGGCGATATGGCTACACCTTC.